Each of the 27 T cell receptor beta chains below was sequenced from the same sample in a study of breast tumors, draining lymph nodes, adjacent tissues. Samples came from axillary lymph nodes draining the breast cancer. TCRdb redid the calling of the multiplex PCR reads with MiXCR, one entry per CDR3 protein. Of approximately 230,000 distinct CDR3 sequences in the sample, approximately 36% were seen once. The specimen sequenced was axillary lymph node tissue. The receptors come from a female donor with breast cancer. Some clones in this sample may be carry-over from other donors' samples.

This sequence joins TRBV24-1 and TRBJ2-7; 10 bases are a match to TRBD1. Looked up from germline, CDR1 is KGHDR and CDR2 is SFDVKD. The V segment lost 4 bases and the J segment 6 bases; nucleotides outside the gene matches: 8. This CDR3 is built from 15 residues. The CDR3 DNA sequence: TGTGCCACCAGTGACTCCGGGACAGGGGTAAGCGAGCAGTACTTC. Translation gives CATSDSGTGVSEQYF.

This clonotype was found many times. CDR3 sequence: CASSKSRGFTRRIGELFF. The CDR3 DNA sequence: TGTGCCAGTAGCAAAAGTAGGGGATTTACCCGACGCATCGGGGAGCTGTTTTTT. J is TRBJ2-2 and V is TRBV19; tentatively, D is TRBD1 (5 bases). The germline CDR1 and CDR2 sequences are LNHDA and SQIVND (reference sequence). This CDR3 has 18 amino acids. Trimming shortened V by 6 bases and J by 7 bases, and 27 bases separated the two germline ends.

This clonotype was seen many times. The rearrangement uses TRBV11-3 and TRBJ2-2, with D possibly matching TRBD2 (6 bases). Trimming stripped 1 base from V and 6 bases from J, with 15 bases between. CDR3 length: 16 residues. Germline V gene data show CDR1 as SGHNT and CDR2 as YENEEA. This chain's CDR3 is CASSLGGFREAGELFF. Here the CDR3 DNA reads TGTGCCAGCAGCTTAGGAGGGTTCAGGGAGGCCGGGGAGCTGTTTTTT.

The chain uses TRBV5-4 and TRBJ1-3, with 8 bases fitting TRBD1. Germline loops: CDR1 SGHNT, CDR2 YYREEE (reference sequence). The junction had 6 bases not matched to a gene; V was cut back by 3 bases and J by 1 base. The length of the CDR3 is 16 residues. The CDR3 DNA reads as TGTGCCAGCAGCTCGGGACAGGCGCCATCTGGAAACACCATATATTTT. Protein product: CASSSGQAPSGNTIYF. The complete variable domain, with remaining parts taken from reference TRBV5-4 and TRBJ1-3, reads ETGVTQSPTHLIKTRGQQVTLRCSSQSGHNTVSWYQQALGQGPQFIFQYYREEENGRGNFPPRFSGLQFPNYSSELNVNALELDDSALYLCASSSGQAPSGNTIYFGEGSWLTVV.

The chain joins TRBV25-1 to TRBJ1-1; D remains unclear. The length of the CDR3 is 12 residues. Germline V gene data show CDR1 as MGHDK and CDR2 as SYGVNS. V gave up 6 bases and J gave up 1 base, with 6 bases separating them. The CDR3 DNA is TGTGCCAGCAGGACCTCGAACACTGAAGCTTTCTTT. It yields the protein CASRTSNTEAFF.

The CDR3 here is CASRGLPGNTIYF. CDR3 DNA sequence: TGCGCCAGCAGGGGGCTCCCTGGAAACACCATATATTTT. J is TRBJ1-3 and V is TRBV10-2, with D maybe TRBD1 (5 bases). CDR1 is WSHSY, CDR2 SAAADI, per germline. Trimming stripped 6 bases from V and 2 bases from J, with 8 bases between. CDR3 length equals 13 residues.

This clonotype was counted at least ten times. The chain links TRBV30 to TRBJ1-2; 7 bases agree with TRBD1. Looked up from germline, CDR1 is GTSNPN and CDR2 is SVGIG (reference sequence). This CDR3 spans 14 amino acids. After removal of 4 bases from V and 5 bases from J, the junction contained 10 bases not matched to a gene. CDR3 amino acids: CAWTRPGGWYGYTF. CDR3 DNA: TGTGCCTGGACCCGGCCAGGGGGATGGTATGGCTACACCTTC.

Notes on this clonotype: An end of the junction differs from the germline gene, which may be a read error. The chain couples TRBV7-3 to TRBJ2-3, with 14 bases identical to TRBD2. The CDR3 length is 18 residues. The germline V gene encodes CDR1 SGHTA and CDR2 FQGTGA. CDR3 nucleotide sequence: TGCGCCAGCAGCCAAGACTCGGGACTAGCGGGAGTGATAGATACGCAGTATTTT. Its translation: CASSQDSGLAGVIDTQYF.

Regarding this clonotype: A much larger clone differs by one base, so this may be a read error. V usage is TRBV19 and J usage is TRBJ2-2, with D possibly being TRBD1 (6 bases). Germline CDR1 is LNHDA and CDR2 is SQIVND (reference sequence). CDR3 length equals 15 residues. The CDR3 DNA sequence: TGTGCCAGTAGTATCGCACAGGGTTCCACCGGGGACCTGTTTTTT. Translation: CASSIAQGSTGDLFF.

With respect to this clonotype: The junction differs from germline at one of its ends, possibly a read error. V usage is TRBV6-6 and J usage is TRBJ2-1; tentatively, D is TRBD2 (6 bases). The germline CDR1 and CDR2 sequences are MNHNY and SVGAGI (reference sequence). The CDR3 has 15 residues. CDR3 sequence reads: CAGSPRRGSYNEQFF. CDR3 sequence (DNA): TGTGCCGGCAGTCCCCGTCGGGGGTCCTACAATGAGCAGTTCTTC.

The sample holds many counts of this clonotype. This chain uses TRBV9 with TRBJ2-5; no clear D. V was shortened by 0 bases and J by 1 base, with 10 bases between the two germline ends. CDR3 length: 15 amino acids. Germline lookup yields CDR1 SGDLS and CDR2 YYNGEE. CDR3 nucleotide sequence: TGTGCCAGCAGCGTAGCAGGTGGGCCCCAAGAGACCCAGTACTTC. It yields the protein CASSVAGGPQETQYF.

Points on this clonotype: Possible read error: a much larger clone is one base away. V usage is TRBV20-1 and J usage is TRBJ2-3; TRBD2 agrees at 15 bases. The CDR3 totals 18 residues. CDR1 DFQATT and CDR2 SNEGSKA come from the germline V gene (reference sequence). The J segment lost 0 bases and the V segment lost 7 bases, leaving 11 bases of the junction unmatched. The CDR3 reads CSGLGLAGGAVSTDTQYF. CDR3 DNA sequence: TGCAGTGGGCTAGGACTAGCGGGAGGGGCGGTCAGCACAGATACGCAGTATTTT.

The genes are TRBV5-1 and TRBJ1-3; D call uncertain. CDR3 size: 15 residues. From germline, CDR1 is SGHRS and CDR2 YFSETQ. V was shortened by 0 bases and J by 1 base, with 8 bases between the two germline ends. The CDR3 nucleotides read TGCGCCAGCAGCTTGGCCAAAGGATCTGGAAACACCATATATTTT. It codes for CASSLAKGSGNTIYF.

This clonotype was observed at least ten times. The chain links TRBV20-1 to TRBJ2-3, with 9 positions matching TRBD2. The CDR3 is 16 residues long. Unmatched junction bases numbered 8, after V lost 0 bases and J lost 4 bases. Looked up from germline, CDR1 is DFQATT and CDR2 is SNEGSKA (reference sequence). The CDR3 here is CSARDAPGLAPDTQYF. CDR3 nucleotides: TGCAGTGCTAGAGATGCGCCGGGACTAGCACCAGATACGCAGTATTTT.

To note about this clonotype: A clone one base away is much larger, so this may be a read error. The CDR3 spells CSVEVGGGTQYF. The CDR3 nucleotides are TGCAGCGTTGAAGTCGGGGGGGGGACCCAGTACTTC. The rearrangement links TRBV29-1 to TRBJ2-5, with 8 bases lining up with TRBD2. The CDR3 extends over 12 amino acids. The trim removed 1 base at V and 7 bases at J, leaving 2 bases unmatched. Germline V lookup: CDR1 SQVTM, CDR2 ANQGSEA.

This clonotype was seen a few times. This may stem from a read error, because a much larger clone lies one nucleotide away. The genes are TRBV13 and TRBJ2-7; 11 bases line up with TRBD1. The ends lost 2 bases at V and 2 bases at J; junction bases unmatched: 5. The CDR3 contains 16 residues. Germline V gene data show CDR1 as PRHDT and CDR2 as FYEKMQ (reference sequence). In DNA form, the CDR3 reads TGTGCCAGCAGCTTACCCGGGACAGGGGGAACCTACGAGCAGTACTTC. It encodes CASSLPGTGGTYEQYF.

The V call is TRBV19, the J call TRBJ1-2, with 8 bases fitting TRBD1. The CDR3 has 16 residues. V was clipped by 9 bases and J by 9 bases; unmatched bases: 21. Germline V gives CDR1 LNHDA, CDR2 SQIVND (reference sequence). CDR3 nucleotides: TGTGCCAGCAGCACCCGACCCCGGGGACAGGCTGCAAGCTACACCTTC. Translation: CASSTRPRGQAASYTF.

There are many counts of this clonotype. The chain's CDR3 is CATQGLAGDNEQFF. In DNA, the CDR3 is TGTGCCACCCAGGGACTAGCGGGGGACAATGAGCAGTTCTTC. The chain uses TRBV2 and TRBJ2-1; 14 bases fit TRBD2. Germline CDR1 is SNHLY and CDR2 is FYNNEI. CDR3 length: 14 amino acids. V shed 10 bases and J 5 bases; nucleotides not matched to a gene: 4.

Turning to this clonotype: No conserved phenylalanine or tryptophan is present at the end of the CDR3, so a read error is the likely explanation. The V and J genes are TRBV20-1 and TRBJ1-2; 8 bases map to TRBD1. There are 14 residues in the CDR3. The ends lost 4 bases at V and 4 bases at J; junction bases unmatched: 8. The germline V gene encodes CDR1 DFQATT and CDR2 SNEGSKA (reference sequence). The CDR3 nucleotides are TGCAGTGCTACCACTTTGACAGGGGCCTATGGCTACACCCTC. Protein product: CSATTLTGAYGYTL.

This chain connects TRBV24-1 to TRBJ1-2; TRBD1 agrees at 9 bases. CDR1 is KGHDR, CDR2 SFDVKD, per germline. The CDR3 sequence is 16 residues long. The V segment lost 5 bases and the J segment 5 bases; nucleotides outside the gene matches: 11. CDR3 nucleotide sequence: TGTGCCACCAGTGCCCCCCAGGGACAGGGTGTATATGGCTACACCTTC. Its protein is CATSAPQGQGVYGYTF.

The gene calls are TRBV19 and TRBJ2-3; 10 positions match TRBD2. Looked up from germline, CDR1 is LNHDA and CDR2 is SQIVND (reference sequence). The CDR3 is 15 amino acids. The V segment lost 4 bases and the J segment 2 bases; nucleotides outside the gene matches: 3. CDR3: CASSNSGGFTDTQYF. The CDR3 DNA follows: TGTGCCAGTAGTAATAGCGGGGGGTTCACAGATACGCAGTATTTT. The entire variable domain, with the rest obtained from reference TRBV19 and TRBJ2-3, is as follows: DGGITQSPKYLFRKEGQNVTLSCEQNLNHDAMYWYRQDPGQGLRLIYYSQIVNDFQKGDIAEGYSVSREKKESFPLTVTSAQKNPTAFYLCASSNSGGFTDTQYFGPGTRLTVL.

This clonotype was found many times. The V gene is TRBV2, the J gene TRBJ2-5; no firm D call. CDR1 is SNHLY and CDR2 is FYNNEI in the germline V gene. This CDR3 has 14 residues. Trimming shortened V by 1 base and J by 1 base, and 7 bases separated the two germline ends. CDR3 nucleotides: TGTGCCAGCAGTGAAGTGGACGCCCAAGAGACCCAGTACTTC. It translates to CASSEVDAQETQYF.

This clonotype was recorded many times. The rearrangement joins TRBV11-2 to TRBJ1-3; no definite D call. CDR3 size: 16 residues. V was pared by 5 bases and J by 4 bases, with 18 bases between. Germline-derived CDR1 and CDR2 are SGHAT and FQNNGV. The CDR3 sequence is CASSTLRTRSGNTIYF. The CDR3 coding sequence is TGTGCCAGCAGCACTTTAAGGACGCGGTCGGGAAACACCATATATTTT. The whole variable domain, remainder taken from reference TRBV11-2 and TRBJ1-3, is EAGVAQSPRYKIIEKRQSVAFWCNPISGHATLYWYQQILGQGPKLLIQFQNNGVVDDSQLPKDRFSAERLKGVDSTLKIQPAKLEDSAVYLCASSTLRTRSGNTIYFGEGSWLTVV.

This clonotype was detected ten times or more. No conserved phenylalanine or tryptophan ends this CDR3, so it is likely a read error. The limits of the CDR3 on the DNA are not certain, so only TCRdb's listed CDR3 is given. The chain combines TRBV12-3 or TRBV12-4 with TRBJ2-5; TRBD1 reflects the table's D call only, with no check against the DNA. The CDR3 is made up of 11 amino acids, end residues included. CDR3 sequence: CASSRPDRGNV.

This clonotype came up many times. This may come from a read error, since a much larger clone is one base off. The chain is built from TRBV20-1 and TRBJ2-5; either TRBD1 or TRBD2 may supply D (6 bases each). The CDR3 loop spans 12 amino acids. Germline V lookup: CDR1 DFQATT, CDR2 SNEGSKA (reference sequence). As DNA, the CDR3 is TGCAGTGCTGTAGGGGGGAAAGAGACCCCGTACTTC. It translates to CSAVGGKETPYF.

There are many counts of this clonotype. V and J are TRBV19 and TRBJ1-2; 8 bases are shared with TRBD1. CDR3 size: 13 residues. Germline V gene sequence: CDR1 LNHDA, CDR2 SQIVND (reference sequence). Unmatched junction bases numbered 8, after V lost 7 bases and J lost 7 bases. The CDR3 bases are TGTGCCAGTACCCTGGACAGGGTTGCTGGCTACACCTTC. Its protein product is CASTLDRVAGYTF.

On this clonotype: The missing conserved phenylalanine or tryptophan at the end of this CDR3 makes a read error likely. The chain has TRBV7-9 and TRBJ2-5, with TRBD1 as a possible D gene (5 bases). Trimming cost V 1 base and J 5 bases, with 11 bases left between them. This CDR3 has 14 residues. CDR1 is SEHNR and CDR2 is FQNEAQ in the germline V gene (reference sequence). The CDR3 DNA is TGTGCCAGCAGCTTAGGATGGACAAGCGAGACCCAGTACCTC. It specifies CASSLGWTSETQYL.